This TCR beta chain was identified in a study of T-cell memory formation after mild COVID-19 (dated by TCRdb to about 2021). Study-wide context: Most TCR sequence clusters were specific to one of the two donors. Longitudinal TCRalpha and TCRbeta repertoire sequencing tracked T-cell clones expanding and contracting after mild COVID-19 in a couple of donors. The cohort comprised two young, previously healthy adult volunteers, one female and one male. The study at large found these results: The study included only a couple of mild cases, and larger cohorts that include severe cases with pre-infection samples were judged to be necessary. Clones that contracted from day 15 to 85 showed balanced CD4/CD8 phenotypes, whereas a second wave of clones that expanded from day 15 to 37 leaned towards CD4+. The second-wave clones that peaked on day 37 were not confirmed to be SARS-CoV-2 specific. Contracting CD4+ clones were located mainly in the CM and EM memory subsets, whereas CD8+ clones were found to be enriched in EMRA. Some responding clones were detected in pre-infection memory, suggesting pre-existing cross-reactive memory T cells joined the SARS-CoV-2 response.

Ficoll-Paque density gradient centrifugation was used to isolate PBMCs. The CDR3, cysteine through phenylalanine, is 14 amino acids long. The CDR3 DNA has 42 bases and is translated from base 1. Trimming removed 6 bases from V and 4 bases from J, leaving 18 bases between the germline ends. CDR1 and CDR2 (DFQATT, SNEGSKA) derive from the germline V gene (reference sequence). Concerning this clonotype: It has no known antigen specificity. Nothing much larger sits one base from this clone, and base qualities are not available.

Data came from an Illumina NovaSeq 6000. TCRalpha and TCRbeta cDNA libraries were built by 5'RACE with constant-segment primers, adding sample barcodes and unique molecular identifiers. Trizol reagent was used to extract RNA from every sample. The libraries were amplified in two PCR steps, and the second step added a second sample barcode and Illumina TruSeq adapters. Sequencing of the libraries was done on an Illumina NovaSeq, producing 2 x 150 bp paired-end reads. The study's own analysis went as follows. The reads were demultiplexed and collapsed into UMI-guided consensus sequences using migec v1.2.7. Using mixcr v2.1.11, the UMI consensuses were aligned to TRA and TRB V and J templates and assembled into clonotypes. A clonotype was counted as expanded or contracted only when both edgeR and NoisET called the clonotype significant, with the noise models trained on biological replicates. For edgeR calls, the thresholds were a false discovery rate-adjusted p below 0.01 and a log2 fold-change of 1. As an exploratory analysis of dynamics, max-normalized trajectories of the 1000 most abundant clonotypes were examined by PCA with hierarchical clustering. The CD4 or CD8 phenotype of responding clones was assigned using the separately sequenced CD4+ and CD8+ repertoires. TCRdb reprocessed the public reads (quality trimming at Q25 with fastp, clone calling with MiXCR) and kept in-frame beta chains. Entries that share a CDR3 protein sequence are merged under the most common genes and DNA. The V and J calls come from TCRdb's annotation, not from the publication. A total of around 49,000 distinct CDR3 sequences appear in this sample, around a quarter of them only once. The ten largest clones take up 43% of the sample.

The sequence joins TRBV20-1 to TRBJ1-1, with TRBD1 as a weak D call on 5 bases. This receptor was identified in a young man who had mild COVID-19 (a few samples of this study predate the infection). The sample titles of this study are shuffled in the database, so cell type and time point are left out; the donor was told from shared clones. The specimen was PBMCs or a T cell subset sorted from them (not recorded which). The DNA sequence is TGCAGTGCAACGGACATCGCAGACAGCACTGAAGCTTTCTTT. The encoded protein is CSATDIADSTEAFF.